The present TCR beta chain was sequenced within a study of cytomegalovirus exposure and HLA in healthy donors. About the study: Within the Caucasian-associated ancestry cluster were 81% of the roughly 360 genotyped donors.

Study-wide results and limits: Sequencing depth roughly uniform across donors was assumed in presence/absence analyses.

Germline V CDR1 and CDR2: SGDLS, YYNGEE. The ends were cut back, 3 bases at V and 0 bases at J, with 13 bases in the middle. The CDR3 spans 15 residues. Primers included in the PCR were 60 Vbeta and 13 Jbeta primers. The repertoire was sequenced with immunoSEQ multiplex PCR; TCRdb's copy has only in-frame clones and lacks some. This table holds about 88,000 clones, roughly 71% found once. Details on this clone: Its target is unknown.

Sequenced: PBMCs. This rearrangement joins TRBV9 to TRBJ2-7; weak D call: TRBD1 (6 bases). The sequence was obtained from a woman between 18 and 29 years old in good health and CMV-seropositive. CDR3 bases: TGTGCCAGCAGCGGATCAGGGGCTAGCTCCTACGAGCAGTACTTC. Encoded protein: CASSGSGASSYEQYF.